What follows are 14 T cell receptor beta chains derived from one specimen sequenced in a study of blood T cells in healthy people across ages. A second PCR, run for about 7 to 11 cycles, used a sample-barcoded 5' primer plus a J-beta primer mix. TCRdb reprocessed the 5' RACE reads via MiXCR and lists one record per CDR3 protein. The table lists 1.4 million to 1.5 million distinct CDR3 sequences, about 40% of them singletons. The sample was blood. The receptors come from a woman in her late teens or twenties in good health.

The CDR3 loop reads CASSPRAGRNYGYTF. The DNA for the CDR3 is TGTGCCAGCAGCCCTAGGGCAGGGAGGAACTATGGCTACACCTTC. The chain combines TRBV28 with TRBJ1-2; maybe TRBD1 (5 bases). The CDR3 sequence is 15 residues long. CDR1 is MDHEN and CDR2 is SYDVKM in the germline V gene. The V end was cut by 6 bases, the J end by 2 bases, with 16 bases between.

The V call is TRBV5-6, the J call TRBJ2-7; no clear D gene. Trimming took off 0 bases at V and 3 bases at J, with 10 bases between the two ends. The CDR3 has 14 residues. The germline V gene encodes CDR1 SGHDT and CDR2 YYEEEE. CDR3 region: CASSLAGPVYEQYF. Written as DNA, the CDR3 is TGTGCCAGCAGCTTGGCCGGGCCCGTCTACGAGCAGTACTTC.

The chain carries TRBV27 and TRBJ2-7, with 11 bases that match TRBD2. J lost 7 bases, V lost 2 bases, and 10 bases had no gene match. CDR3 size: 16 residues. Per germline, CDR1 MNHEY and CDR2 SMNVEV (reference sequence). The CDR3 region has the DNA TGTGCCAGCAGTTTAATAGCGGGGGGGCCTATACATGAGCAGTACTTC. It is translated as CASSLIAGGPIHEQYF.

This clonotype was picked up a small number of times. The chain has TRBV12-3 or TRBV12-4 and TRBJ2-7, with D maybe TRBD1 (6 bases). V lost 0 bases to trimming and J lost 0 bases, with 12 bases between them. The CDR3 spans 16 residues. CDR3 residues: CASSLAAGVSSYEQYF. The DNA for the CDR3 is TGTGCCAGCAGTTTAGCAGCAGGGGTAAGCTCCTACGAGCAGTACTTC.

The chain is built from TRBV20-1 and TRBJ2-6, with TRBD1 identical over 10 bases. Germline lookup yields CDR1 DFQATT and CDR2 SNEGSKA (reference sequence). J lost 4 bases, V lost 3 bases, and 21 bases had no gene match. The CDR3 has 21 amino acids. CDR3 coding DNA: TGCAGTGCTAGGCTTTACCGTCCGGGACAGGGGCGCCCACCCGGGGCCAACGTCCTGACTTTC. Translated, it gives CSARLYRPGQGRPPGANVLTF.

About this clonotype: Sequence at one end of the junction differs from germline and may be a read error. The chain joins TRBV28 to TRBJ2-3, with 9 bases aligning to TRBD1. Germline CDR1 is MDHEN and CDR2 is SYDVKM. The CDR3 loop spans 14 amino acids. The CDR3 DNA reads TGTGCCAGCAGGGGACAGGGTTTCACAGATACGCGGTATTTT. Its translation is CASRGQGFTDTRYF.

In DNA form, the CDR3 reads TGTGCCAGCAGCCCGAGGACCCTCCAAGAGACCCAGTACTTC. Translated: CASSPRTLQETQYF. The J gene is TRBJ2-5, the V gene TRBV7-8; unclear D gene. The CDR3 runs to 14 residues. The V end lost 5 bases, the J end lost 1 base, and 11 bases lay between the germline ends. Germline V gives CDR1 SGHVS, CDR2 FQNEAQ.

In its sample, this clonotype was seen a few times. V and J are TRBV7-2 and TRBJ2-7; D possibly corresponds to TRBD2 (5 bases). The end of the DNA fits TRBJ2-5 better, so the J call may be wrong. Germline values: CDR1 SGHTA, CDR2 FQGNSA. The CDR3 is 15 residues long. The CDR3 DNA is TGTGCCAGCAGCTTACAGTCAGGAGGCCCAGAGACCCAGTACTTC. Translated: CASSLQSGGPETQYF.

This chain links TRBV4-1 with TRBJ1-2; a possible D gene is TRBD1 (5 bases). Germline CDR1 is MGHRA and CDR2 is YSYEKL. The CDR3 is made up of 15 amino acids. Trimming pared 3 bases from V and 0 bases from J, leaving 11 bases between. The CDR3 DNA reads as TGCGCCAGCAGCCACTGGGACGGCCCTAACTATGGCTACACCTTC. This encodes CASSHWDGPNYGYTF.

The gene calls are TRBV5-1 and TRBJ2-3; 9 nucleotides line up with TRBD2. Germline-derived CDR1 and CDR2 are SGHRS and YFSETQ. The length of the CDR3 is 15 residues. J was trimmed by 3 bases and V by 4 bases; bases with no gene match: 6. CDR3 sequence (DNA): TGCGCCAGCAGCCAAATAGCGGGGGATACAGATACGCAGTATTTT. Its protein product is CASSQIAGDTDTQYF.

J is TRBJ2-2 and V is TRBV7-9, with 7 positions matching TRBD2. Germline CDR1 is SEHNR and CDR2 is FQNEAQ (reference sequence). This CDR3 is built from 17 residues. V dropped 5 bases and J dropped 5; count of bases not matched to a gene: 14. The CDR3 DNA sequence: TGTGCCAGCAGCAATTCACGGGGGGAGAGGGCGACCGGGGAGCTGTTTTTT. Translating it yields CASSNSRGERATGELFF.

This clonotype turned up a few times. The chain recombines TRBV13 with TRBJ2-7; tentative D call: TRBD2 (5 bases). The CDR3 runs to 14 residues. V was clipped by 5 bases and J by 2 bases, with 13 bases between them. The germline V gene encodes CDR1 PRHDT and CDR2 FYEKMQ (reference sequence). CDR3 nucleotides: TGTGCCAGCAGCCGTGGACTGCGCACCTACGAGCAGTACTTC. It specifies CASSRGLRTYEQYF.

V is TRBV18 and J is TRBJ2-5, with D unclear. V lost 2 bases and J 5 bases, leaving 9 bases between the germline ends. This CDR3 spans 13 amino acids. Germline assignment: CDR1 KGHSH and CDR2 LQKENI. CDR3 protein: CASSPEDPETQYF. The CDR3 DNA is TGTGCCAGCTCACCAGAAGATCCCGAGACCCAGTACTTC.

Points on this clonotype: The junction and the germline gene differ at one end; a read error may be behind it. The chain couples TRBV5-1 to TRBJ1-2; 7 bases agree with TRBD1. The CDR3 runs to 13 residues. In germline, CDR1 is SGHRS, CDR2 YFSETQ. The CDR3 DNA is TGCGCCAGCAGCGGGGACAGCTTCTATGACTACACCTTC. It yields the protein CASSGDSFYDYTF.